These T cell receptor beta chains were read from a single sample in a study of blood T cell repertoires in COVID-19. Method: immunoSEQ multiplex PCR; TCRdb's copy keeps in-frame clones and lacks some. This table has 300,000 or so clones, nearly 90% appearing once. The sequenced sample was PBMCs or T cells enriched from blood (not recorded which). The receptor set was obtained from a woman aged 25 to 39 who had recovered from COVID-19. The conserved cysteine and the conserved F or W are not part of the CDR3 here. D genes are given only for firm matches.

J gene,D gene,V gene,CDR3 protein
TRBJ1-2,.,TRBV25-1,ASSPRHGGFGYT
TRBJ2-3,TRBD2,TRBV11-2,ASSRGGPDTQY
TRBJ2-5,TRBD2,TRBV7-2,ASSLGLAGGRETQY
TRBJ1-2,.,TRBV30,AWSQGHGNYGYT
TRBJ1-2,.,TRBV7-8,ASSLAPFGREDGYT
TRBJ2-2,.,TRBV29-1,SAARENTGELF
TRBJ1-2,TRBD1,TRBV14,ASSQDRTGYGYT
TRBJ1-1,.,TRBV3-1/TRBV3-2,ASSLNRPFGVEAF
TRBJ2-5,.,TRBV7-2,ASSLYSGSETQY
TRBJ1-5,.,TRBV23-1,ASSQSVRREDQPQH
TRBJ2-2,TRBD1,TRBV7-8,ASSYVPGTGDTGELF
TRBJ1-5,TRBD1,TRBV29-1,SVGTGNSNQPQH
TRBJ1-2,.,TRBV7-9,ASTNRGGTNYGYT
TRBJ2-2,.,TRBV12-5,ASGLWAANTGELF
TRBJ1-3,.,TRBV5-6,ASSLAIAGQIGNTIY
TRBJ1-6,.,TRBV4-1,ASSLSPAEVNSPLH
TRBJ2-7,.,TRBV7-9,ASSPRQYGEQY
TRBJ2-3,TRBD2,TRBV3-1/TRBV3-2,ASSLRGSGGRNTQY
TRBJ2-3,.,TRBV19,ASREGTDTQY
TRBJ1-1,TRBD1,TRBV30,AWDRGTEAF
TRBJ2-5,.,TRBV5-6,ASSGSPGETQY
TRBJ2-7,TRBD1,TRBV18,ASSPGQGPTEQY
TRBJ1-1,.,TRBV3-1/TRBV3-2,ASSQGLQENTEAF
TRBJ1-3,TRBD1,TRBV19,ASKGQMVGNTIY
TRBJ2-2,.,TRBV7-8,ASSLEVAGAGELF
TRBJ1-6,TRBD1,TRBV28,ASSPRTGMNSPLH
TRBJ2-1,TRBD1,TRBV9,ASSVRTGGGEQF
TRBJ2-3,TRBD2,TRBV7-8,ASSDGVLAGGQDTQY
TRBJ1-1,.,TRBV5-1,ASSPLGRNGGWSTEAF
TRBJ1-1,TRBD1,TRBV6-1,ASSEALLGRQGGGVEAF
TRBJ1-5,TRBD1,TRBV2,ASSERGRGKDQPQH
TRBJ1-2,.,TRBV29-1,SVGSRDKGGYT
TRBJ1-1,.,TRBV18,ASSPWREFQGSDKAF
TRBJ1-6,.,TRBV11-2,ASRDGGSSYNSPLH
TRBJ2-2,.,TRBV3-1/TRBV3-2,ASSQGDSRNTGELF
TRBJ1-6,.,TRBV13,ASSHFRASNSPLH
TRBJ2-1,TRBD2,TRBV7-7,ASSPYSGGNNEQF
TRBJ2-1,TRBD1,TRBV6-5,ASSYPGQGLYNEQF
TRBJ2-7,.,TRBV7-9,ASSVIVGQRPYEQY
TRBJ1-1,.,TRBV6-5,ASTGQLNTEAF
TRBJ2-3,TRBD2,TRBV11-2,ASSVPSGDTQY
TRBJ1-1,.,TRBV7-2,ASSAHRVGTEAF